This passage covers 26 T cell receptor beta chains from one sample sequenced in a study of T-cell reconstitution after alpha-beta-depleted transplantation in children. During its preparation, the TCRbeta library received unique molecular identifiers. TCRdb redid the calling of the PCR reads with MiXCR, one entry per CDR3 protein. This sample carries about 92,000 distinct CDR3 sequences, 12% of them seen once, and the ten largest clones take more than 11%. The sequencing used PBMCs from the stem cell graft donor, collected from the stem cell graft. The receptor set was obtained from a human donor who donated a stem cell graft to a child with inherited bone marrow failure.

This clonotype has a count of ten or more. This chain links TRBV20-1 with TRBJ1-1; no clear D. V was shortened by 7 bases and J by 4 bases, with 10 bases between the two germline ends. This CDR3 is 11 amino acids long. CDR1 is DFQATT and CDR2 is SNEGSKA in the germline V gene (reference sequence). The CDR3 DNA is TGCAGTGTTAGGCGCTTCACTGAAGCTTTCTTT. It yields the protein CSVRRFTEAFF.

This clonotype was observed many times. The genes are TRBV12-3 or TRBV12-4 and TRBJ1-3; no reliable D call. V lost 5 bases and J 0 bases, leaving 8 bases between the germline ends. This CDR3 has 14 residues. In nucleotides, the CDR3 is TGTGCCAGCAGTCGGACGGTCTCTGGAAACACCATATATTTT. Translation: CASSRTVSGNTIYF.

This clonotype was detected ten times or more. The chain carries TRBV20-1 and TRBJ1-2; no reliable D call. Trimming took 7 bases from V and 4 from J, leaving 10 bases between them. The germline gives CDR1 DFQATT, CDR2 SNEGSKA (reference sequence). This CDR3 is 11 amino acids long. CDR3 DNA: TGCAGTGTACACTTTTTCTATGGCTACACCTTC. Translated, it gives CSVHFFYGYTF.

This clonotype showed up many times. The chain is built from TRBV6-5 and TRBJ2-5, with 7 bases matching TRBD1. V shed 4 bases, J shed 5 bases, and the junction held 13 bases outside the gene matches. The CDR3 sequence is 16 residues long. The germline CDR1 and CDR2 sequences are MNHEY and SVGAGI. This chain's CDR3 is CASSSQLRGKGETQYF. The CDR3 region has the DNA TGTGCCAGCAGTTCCCAGCTCAGGGGGAAGGGGGAGACCCAGTACTTC.

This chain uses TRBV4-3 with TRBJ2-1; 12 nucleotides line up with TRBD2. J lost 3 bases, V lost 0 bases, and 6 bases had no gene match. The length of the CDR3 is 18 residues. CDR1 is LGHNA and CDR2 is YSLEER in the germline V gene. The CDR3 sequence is CASSQDLTSGGIYNEQFF. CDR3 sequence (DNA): TGCGCCAGCAGCCAAGATCTTACTAGCGGGGGGATCTACAATGAGCAGTTCTTC.

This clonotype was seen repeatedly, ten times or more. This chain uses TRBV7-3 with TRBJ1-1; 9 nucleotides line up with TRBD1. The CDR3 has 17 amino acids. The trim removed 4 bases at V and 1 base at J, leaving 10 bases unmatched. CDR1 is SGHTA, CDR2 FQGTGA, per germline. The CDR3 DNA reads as TGTGCCAGCAGCTCAGGGACAGGGAGCTGGTCGAACACTGAAGCTTTCTTT. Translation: CASSSGTGSWSNTEAFF.

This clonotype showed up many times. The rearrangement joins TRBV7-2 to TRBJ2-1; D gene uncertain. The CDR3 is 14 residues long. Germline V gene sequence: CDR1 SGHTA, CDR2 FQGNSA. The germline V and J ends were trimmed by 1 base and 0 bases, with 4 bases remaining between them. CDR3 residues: CASSLGYSYNEQFF. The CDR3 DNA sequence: TGTGCCAGCAGCTTAGGCTACTCCTACAATGAGCAGTTCTTC.

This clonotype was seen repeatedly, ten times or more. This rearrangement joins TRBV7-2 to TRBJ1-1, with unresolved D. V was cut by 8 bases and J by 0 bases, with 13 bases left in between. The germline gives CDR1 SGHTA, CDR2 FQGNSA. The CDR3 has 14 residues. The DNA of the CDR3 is TGTGCCAGCGCCCTAGTACTACTGAACACTGAAGCTTTCTTT. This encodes CASALVLLNTEAFF.

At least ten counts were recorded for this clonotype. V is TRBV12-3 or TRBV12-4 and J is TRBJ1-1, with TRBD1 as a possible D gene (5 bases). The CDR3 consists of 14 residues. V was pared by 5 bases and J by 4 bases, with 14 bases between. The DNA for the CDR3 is TGTGCCAGCAGTCCAAAACAGGTATCCACTGAAGCTTTCTTT. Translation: CASSPKQVSTEAFF.

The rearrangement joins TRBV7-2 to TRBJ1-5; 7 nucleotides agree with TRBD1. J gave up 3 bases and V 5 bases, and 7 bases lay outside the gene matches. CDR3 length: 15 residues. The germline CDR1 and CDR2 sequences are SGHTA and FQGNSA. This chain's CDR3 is CASSRTGSTNQPQHF. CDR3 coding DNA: TGTGCCAGCAGCAGGACAGGTAGTACCAATCAGCCCCAGCATTTT.

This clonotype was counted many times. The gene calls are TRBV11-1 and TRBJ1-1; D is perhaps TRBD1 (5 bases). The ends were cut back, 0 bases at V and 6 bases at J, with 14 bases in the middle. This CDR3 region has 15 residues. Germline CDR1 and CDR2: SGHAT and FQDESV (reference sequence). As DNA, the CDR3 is TGTGCCAGCAGCTTAGCCGCAGGGAACCGCGCTGAAGCTTTCTTT. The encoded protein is CASSLAAGNRAEAFF.

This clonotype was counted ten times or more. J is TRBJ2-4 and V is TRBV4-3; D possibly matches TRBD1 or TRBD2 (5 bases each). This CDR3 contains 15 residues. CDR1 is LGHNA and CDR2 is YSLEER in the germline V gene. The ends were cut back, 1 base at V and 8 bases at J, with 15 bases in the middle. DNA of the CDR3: TGCGCCAGCAGCCAAGGGAAAGGGACCGCCCACATTCAGTACTTC. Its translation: CASSQGKGTAHIQYF.

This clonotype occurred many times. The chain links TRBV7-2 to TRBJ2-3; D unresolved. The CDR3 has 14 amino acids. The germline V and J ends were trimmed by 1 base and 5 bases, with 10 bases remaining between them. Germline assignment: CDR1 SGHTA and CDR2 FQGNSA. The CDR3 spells CASSLVGGGDTQYF. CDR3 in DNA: TGTGCCAGCAGCTTAGTTGGCGGTGGAGATACGCAGTATTTT.

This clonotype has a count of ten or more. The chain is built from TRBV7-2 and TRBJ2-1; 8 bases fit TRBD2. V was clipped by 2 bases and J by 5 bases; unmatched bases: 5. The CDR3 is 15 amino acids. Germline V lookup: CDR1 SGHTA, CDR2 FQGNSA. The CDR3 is CASSLKRGGNNEQFF. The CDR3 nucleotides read TGTGCCAGCAGCTTAAAACGGGGGGGCAACAATGAGCAGTTCTTC. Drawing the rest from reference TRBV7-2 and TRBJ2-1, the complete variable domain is GAGVSQSPSNKVTEKGKDVELRCDPISGHTALYWYRQSLGQGLEFLIYFQGNSAPDKSGLPSDRFSAERTGGSVSTLTIQRTQQEDSAVYLCASSLKRGGNNEQFFGPGTRLTVL.

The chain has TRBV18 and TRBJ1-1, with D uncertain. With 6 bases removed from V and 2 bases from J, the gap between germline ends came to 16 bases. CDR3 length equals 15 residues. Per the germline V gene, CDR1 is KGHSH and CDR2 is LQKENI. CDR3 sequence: CASSQAGLSNTEAFF. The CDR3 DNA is TGTGCCAGCTCCCAAGCGGGGTTAAGCAACACTGAAGCTTTCTTT. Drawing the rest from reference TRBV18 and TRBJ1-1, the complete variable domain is NAGVMQNPRHLVRRRGQEARLRCSPMKGHSHVYWYRQLPEEGLKFMVYLQKENIIDESGMPKERFSAEFPKEGPSILRIQQVVRGDSAAYFCASSQAGLSNTEAFFGQGTRLTVV.

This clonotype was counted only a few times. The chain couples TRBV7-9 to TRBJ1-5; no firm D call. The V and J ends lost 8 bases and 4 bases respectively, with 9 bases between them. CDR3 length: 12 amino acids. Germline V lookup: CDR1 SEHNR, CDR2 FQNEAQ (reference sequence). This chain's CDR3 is CASGTANQPQHF. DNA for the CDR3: TGTGCCAGCGGCACAGCTAATCAGCCCCAGCATTTT.

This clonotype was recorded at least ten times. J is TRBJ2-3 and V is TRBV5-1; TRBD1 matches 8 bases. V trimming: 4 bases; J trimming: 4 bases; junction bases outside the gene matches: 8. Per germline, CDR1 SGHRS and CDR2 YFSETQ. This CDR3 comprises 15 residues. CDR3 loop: CASSTNPQGADTQYF. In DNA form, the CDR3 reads TGCGCCAGCAGCACAAATCCACAGGGGGCAGATACGCAGTATTTT.

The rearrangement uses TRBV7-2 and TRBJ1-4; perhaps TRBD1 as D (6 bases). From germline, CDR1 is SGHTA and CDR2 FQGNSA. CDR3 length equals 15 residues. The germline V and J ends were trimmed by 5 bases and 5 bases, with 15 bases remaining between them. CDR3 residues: CASSARSRGNEKLFF. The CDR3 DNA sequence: TGTGCCAGCAGCGCCCGGAGCAGGGGAAATGAAAAACTGTTTTTT.

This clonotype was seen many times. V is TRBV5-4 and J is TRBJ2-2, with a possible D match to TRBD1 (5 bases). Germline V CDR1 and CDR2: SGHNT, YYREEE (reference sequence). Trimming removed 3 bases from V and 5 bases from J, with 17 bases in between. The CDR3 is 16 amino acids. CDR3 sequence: CASSSMTWGATGELFF. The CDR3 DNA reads TGTGCCAGCAGCTCGATGACATGGGGCGCGACCGGGGAGCTGTTTTTT. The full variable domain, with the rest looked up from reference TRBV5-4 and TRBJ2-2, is ETGVTQSPTHLIKTRGQQVTLRCSSQSGHNTVSWYQQALGQGPQFIFQYYREEENGRGNFPPRFSGLQFPNYSSELNVNALELDDSALYLCASSSMTWGATGELFFGEGSRLTVL.

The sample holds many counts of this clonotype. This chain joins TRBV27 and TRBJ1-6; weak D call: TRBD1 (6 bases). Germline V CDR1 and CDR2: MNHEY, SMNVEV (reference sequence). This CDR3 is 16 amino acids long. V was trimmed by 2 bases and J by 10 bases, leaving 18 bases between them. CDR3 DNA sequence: TGTGCCAGCAGTTTAAGGGGCGGGACACTCAAATCACCCCTCCACTTT. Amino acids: CASSLRGGTLKSPLHF.

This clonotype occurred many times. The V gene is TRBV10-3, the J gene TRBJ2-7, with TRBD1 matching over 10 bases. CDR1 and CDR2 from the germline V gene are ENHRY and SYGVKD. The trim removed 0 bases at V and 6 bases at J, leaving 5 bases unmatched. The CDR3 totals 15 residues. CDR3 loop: CAISESGTGVGEQYF. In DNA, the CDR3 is TGTGCCATCAGTGAGTCCGGGACAGGGGTTGGCGAGCAGTACTTC.

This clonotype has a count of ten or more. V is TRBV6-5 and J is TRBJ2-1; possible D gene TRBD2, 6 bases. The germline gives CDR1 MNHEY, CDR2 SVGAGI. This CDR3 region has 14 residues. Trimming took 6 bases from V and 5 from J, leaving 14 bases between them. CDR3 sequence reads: CASSRDWTNNEQFF. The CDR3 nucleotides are TGTGCCAGCAGCCGGGACTGGACGAACAATGAGCAGTTCTTC.

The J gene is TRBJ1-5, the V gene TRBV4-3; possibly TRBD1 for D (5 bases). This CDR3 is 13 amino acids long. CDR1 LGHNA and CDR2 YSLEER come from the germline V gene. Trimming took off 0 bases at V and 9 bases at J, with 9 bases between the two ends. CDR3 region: CASSQDGTGPQHF. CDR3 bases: TGCGCCAGCAGCCAAGATGGGACCGGGCCCCAGCATTTT.

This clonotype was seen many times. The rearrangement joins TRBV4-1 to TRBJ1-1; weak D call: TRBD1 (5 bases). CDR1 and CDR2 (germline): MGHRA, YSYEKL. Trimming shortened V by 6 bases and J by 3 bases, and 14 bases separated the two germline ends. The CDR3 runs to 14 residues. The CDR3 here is CASRGDLWDTEAFF. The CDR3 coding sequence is TGCGCCAGCAGAGGGGATTTATGGGACACTGAAGCTTTCTTT.

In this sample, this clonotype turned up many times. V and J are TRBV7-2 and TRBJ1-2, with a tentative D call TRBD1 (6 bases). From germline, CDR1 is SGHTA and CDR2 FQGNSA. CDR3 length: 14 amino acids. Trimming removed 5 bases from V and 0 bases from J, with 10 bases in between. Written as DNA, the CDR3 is TGTGCCAGCAGCAGAGGACAGACTAACTATGGCTACACCTTC. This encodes CASSRGQTNYGYTF.

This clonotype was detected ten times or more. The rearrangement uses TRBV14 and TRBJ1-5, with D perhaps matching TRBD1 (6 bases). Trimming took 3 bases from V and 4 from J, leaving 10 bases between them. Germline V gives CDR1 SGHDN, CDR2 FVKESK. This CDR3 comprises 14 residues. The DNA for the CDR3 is TGTGCCAGCAGCCACAGGGGCCTGAATCAGCCCCAGCATTTT. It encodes CASSHRGLNQPQHF.